Listed below are T cell receptor beta chains from one sample, sequenced in a study of shared clonotypes between healthy human individuals. Repertoires were generated with immunoSEQ multiplex PCR, while TCRdb's copy carries only in-frame clones and drops some. The sample consists of about 2,200,000 clones, more than 85% of them appearing once. Sequencing input: naive CD8+ T cells from PBMCs. Receptors originate from a man aged 18 to 35 in good health. Some clones in this sample may be carry-over from other donors' samples. Each CDR3 is given with its conserved first and last residue. The order of the fields is clone size, D gene, J gene, V gene, CDR3 DNA, CDR3 protein. The D gene is left open where the match is weak. Rows may omit the clone size; those that give it use once, few, many or a size class.

NA	NA	TRBJ2-1	TRBV14	TGTGCCAGCAGTCCCCCTTGGGGGTATTCCTACAATGAGCAGTTCTTC	CASSPPWGYSYNEQFF
NA	NA	TRBJ2-3	TRBV4-1	TGCGCCAGCAGCCAAGAAATGATGGATCTCACAGATACGCAGTATTTT	CASSQEMMDLTDTQYF
NA	NA	TRBJ2-7	TRBV7-8	TGTGCCAGCAGCTCCAGGGGTCCCGAGCAGTACTTC	CASSSRGPEQYF
NA	TRBD2	TRBJ2-1	TRBV27	TGTGCCAGCAGTTTAATCCCAGCGGGAGAGGATAATGAGCAGTTCTTC	CASSLIPAGEDNEQFF
once	NA	TRBJ2-2	TRBV10-1	TGCGCCAGCAGTGATGTTGGCGGGGAGCTGTTTTTT	CASSDVGGELFF
NA	NA	TRBJ2-7	TRBV14	TGTGCCAGCAGCCCCGAGCTTAGCAGGAACTCCTACGAGCAGTACTTC	CASSPELSRNSYEQYF
NA	NA	TRBJ2-7	TRBV6-5	TGTGCCAGCAGTTATTTGGAGACCTACGAGCAGTACTTC	CASSYLETYEQYF
NA	NA	TRBJ2-2	TRBV15	TGTGCCACCAGCCCTTACTCGAACACCGGGGAGCTGTTTTTT	CATSPYSNTGELFF
once	TRBD2	TRBJ2-3	TRBV28	TGTGCCAGCAGTCCCCTGGGGCGGGAGAGCACAGATACGCAGTATTTT	CASSPLGRESTDTQYF
NA	TRBD2	TRBJ2-7	TRBV10-3	TGTGCCATCAGCCGCAGGGTTGGACTAGCTGATACCTACGAGCAGTACTTC	CAISRRVGLADTYEQYF
once	TRBD1	TRBJ2-7	TRBV7-9	TGTGCCAGCAGCTCCGGACAGGTTTCGTACGAGCAGTACTTC	CASSSGQVSYEQYF
NA	NA	TRBJ2-1	TRBV12-5	TGTGCTAGTGGTTTGGTCGACGCTAGTTACAATGAGCAGTTCTTC	CASGLVDASYNEQFF
NA	NA	TRBJ2-2	TRBV6-5	TGTGCCAGCAGTTACCCTCGGGCCCTCGCCGGGGAGCTGTTTTTT	CASSYPRALAGELFF
NA	NA	TRBJ2-4	TRBV27	TGTGCCAGCAGTCGGGCGGGTCAGAAAAACATTCAGTACTTC	CASSRAGQKNIQYF
NA	TRBD2	TRBJ2-7	TRBV5-4	TGTGCCAGCAGCTTTACCGGGACTAGCGGGCCCGCCCGGGAGCAGTACTTC	CASSFTGTSGPAREQYF
NA	NA	TRBJ2-7	TRBV5-1	TGCGCCAGCAGCTTGGAGGTAGGGTACGAGCAGTACTTC	CASSLEVGYEQYF
NA	TRBD1	TRBJ1-5	TRBV23-1	TGCGCCAGCAGTCAGGGGACAGGGGACGGCAATCAGCCCCAGCATTTT	CASSQGTGDGNQPQHF
NA	TRBD2	TRBJ2-3	TRBV5-8	TGTGCCAGCAGCTTGGGGGGAGCGGGAGGCCAGGATACGCAGTATTTT	CASSLGGAGGQDTQYF
NA	NA	TRBJ2-3	TRBV5-1	TGCGCCAGCAGAGCAGGGTGGGTCGAGGCAGATACGCAGTATTTT	CASRAGWVEADTQYF
NA	NA	TRBJ1-2	TRBV29-1	TGCAGCGCTACGCAGGATACAGGAGCTAACTATGGCTACACCTTC	CSATQDTGANYGYTF
NA	NA	TRBJ1-1	TRBV5-5	TGTGCCAGCAGCCCGGACAGAGACACTGAAGCTTTCTTT	CASSPDRDTEAFF
NA	NA	TRBJ1-5	TRBV27	TGTGCCAGCAGTTATACCTTAACAGGGTATCATTTT	CASSYTLTGYHF
NA	NA	TRBJ2-7	TRBV2	TGTGCCAGCAGTGAATTTCCCGGGGCCTACGAGCAGTACTTC	CASSEFPGAYEQYF
NA	NA	TRBJ2-3	TRBV6-1	TGTGCCAGCAGTACGATACGCACAGATACGCAGTATTTT	CASSTIRTDTQYF
NA	NA	TRBJ1-2	TRBV9	TGTGCCAGCAGCGTAGCCCCAGACTATGGCTACACCTTC	CASSVAPDYGYTF
NA	NA	TRBJ1-2	TRBV6-1	TGTGCCAGCAGTGAAAAAGGTGTAGGAGGGATTGGCTACACCTTC	CASSEKGVGGIGYTF
NA	NA	TRBJ2-7	TRBV6-1	TGTGCCAGCAGTGCCAGGTCCGGGACGGTCTCCTACGAGCAGTACTTC	CASSARSGTVSYEQYF
NA	TRBD2	TRBJ2-1	TRBV9	TGTGCCAGCAGCAACCCGATTGGCGGGAGGGCCTCCTACAATGAGCAGTTCTTC	CASSNPIGGRASYNEQFF
NA	NA	TRBJ2-7	TRBV11-2	TGTGCCAGCAGCTTAGGCCCAAAACCCCGGCCCCAAGGCGACGAGCAGTACTTC	CASSLGPKPRPQGDEQYF
NA	NA	TRBJ2-7	TRBV7-9	TGTGCCAGCAGCTTACGACGCGGCGACTCCTACGAGCAGTACTTC	CASSLRRGDSYEQYF
NA	NA	TRBJ1-1	TRBV7-2	TGTGCCAGCAGCTTACTCAGGGGTGCCGTTGAAGCTTTCTTT	CASSLLRGAVEAFF
once	NA	TRBJ1-5	TRBV7-9	TGTGCCAGCAGCTTAGGGGGGTATCAGCCCCAGCATTTT	CASSLGGYQPQHF
NA	NA	TRBJ1-2	TRBV20-1	TGCAGTGCTAGAGGAGGTGCTGGCTACACCTTC	CSARGGAGYTF